This T cell receptor beta chain originates from a study of cytomegalovirus exposure and HLA in healthy donors. The table lists this clone with a count of one. Its target is not known. The V gene's germline CDR1 is MNHEY and CDR2 SMNVEV (reference sequence). V lost 7 bases, J lost 4 bases, and 6 bases stayed unmatched. This CDR3 region has 15 residues. 60 Vbeta and 13 Jbeta primers were used in PCR. The method was immunoSEQ multiplex PCR; TCRdb's version includes in-frame clones alone and lacks a portion of them. Among a few hundred thousand clones, 75% were seen once, and the ten largest hold approximately 1.7%. Overall study findings and caveats: In a later analysis, compared with equally common non-associated chains, HLA-associated beta chains were more expanded.

Sequencing was carried out using PBMCs. V and J are TRBV27 and TRBJ2-2, with TRBD2 matching over 10 bases. The TCR comes from a woman aged 30 to 39 in good health and CMV-seronegative. The DNA for the CDR3 is TGTGCCAGCAAGGTCTTAGCGGGGGGCACCGGGGAGCTGTTTTTT. The encoded protein is CASKVLAGGTGELFF.